The 6 T cell receptor beta chains in this list originate from one sample, sequenced in a study of blood T cells in healthy people across ages. The authors ran a second PCR of about 7 to 11 cycles using a sample-barcoded 5' primer and a J-beta primer mix. TCRdb ran MiXCR on the 5' RACE reads and lists one entry per CDR3 protein. The table shows under 950,000 distinct CDR3 sequences, with approximately 21% occurring only once. Sequenced: blood. The receptor source for this set is a man aged 65-85 years in good health.

This clonotype was counted only a few times. The rearrangement uses TRBV7-9 and TRBJ2-3, with 10 bases that match TRBD2. Trimming removed 6 bases from V and 2 bases from J; junction bases left unmatched: 17. Germline lookup yields CDR1 SEHNR and CDR2 FQNEAQ (reference sequence). This CDR3 has 19 amino acids. The CDR3 is CASRPKLASGRFVTDTQYF. The CDR3 nucleotides are TGTGCCAGCAGACCGAAGCTAGCTAGCGGGAGATTTGTCACAGATACGCAGTATTTT. Combining the CDR3 with reference TRBV7-9 and TRBJ2-3 gives the whole variable domain DTGVSQNPRHKITKRGQNVTFRCDPISEHNRLYWYRQTLGQGPEFLTYFQNEAQLEKSRLLSDRFSAERPKGSFSTLEIQRTEQGDSAMYLCASRPKLASGRFVTDTQYFGPGTRLTVL.

This CDR3 reads CASSLPGRSSYEQYF. CDR3 bases: TGTGCCAGCAGTTTGCCAGGCCGTAGCTCCTACGAGCAGTACTTC. The V and J genes are TRBV28 and TRBJ2-7; D is unclear. The germline V gene encodes CDR1 MDHEN and CDR2 SYDVKM. The CDR3 is 15 residues long. Trimming stripped 3 bases from V and 0 bases from J, with 12 bases between.

Regarding this clonotype: One end of the junction is discordant with germline, which a read error may explain. V usage is TRBV13 and J usage is TRBJ1-2; D may be TRBD1 (6 bases). The CDR3 has 15 amino acids. The germline gives CDR1 PRHDT, CDR2 FYEKMQ (reference sequence). The CDR3 nucleotides are TGTGCCAGCAGCTTAGGCGGGACATCTAACTATGGCTACACATTC. Encoded protein: CASSLGGTSNYGYTF.

J is TRBJ2-5 and V is TRBV11-1; perhaps TRBD1 as D (5 bases). V dropped 6 bases and J dropped 4 bases, with 12 bases sitting between them. From germline, CDR1 is SGHAT and CDR2 FQDESV (reference sequence). The CDR3 is 13 residues long. CDR3 amino acids: CASRSTERETQYF. CDR3 in DNA: TGTGCCAGCAGATCGACAGAAAGAGAGACCCAGTACTTC.

This clonotype has more than one count but fewer than ten. The chain is built from TRBV20-1 and TRBJ2-3; 7 bases match TRBD2. Looked up from germline, CDR1 is DFQATT and CDR2 is SNEGSKA (reference sequence). The CDR3 has 17 residues. Trimming cost V 3 bases and J 1 base; bases outside gene matches: 13. The CDR3 DNA follows: TGCAGTGCTAGTTCAGAGTTTGTGGCGGGGGGCACAGATACGCAGTATTTT. It yields the protein CSASSEFVAGGTDTQYF.

Of note for this clonotype: This CDR3 is missing its conserved last phenylalanine or tryptophan, likely due to a read error. V gene TRBV29-1 combines with J gene TRBJ1-2, with TRBD1 as a possible D gene (5 bases). Trimming pared 1 base from V and 7 bases from J, leaving 13 bases between. In germline, CDR1 is SQVTM, CDR2 ANQGSEA. The CDR3 is made up of 13 amino acids. The CDR3 nucleotides are TGCAGCGTTGAAGTCGTGTCGGGGCGTGGCTACACCCTC. This gives the protein CSVEVVSGRGYTL.